The present T cell receptor beta chain was sequenced within a study of T cells in Graves' hyperthyroidism and ophthalmopathy. Regarding the study as a whole: From stable hyperthyroidism, ophthalmopathy was separated by a 13 V-J model.

V was pared by 7 bases and J by 4 bases, with 7 bases between. CDR3 length: 12 amino acids. Per germline, CDR1 ENHRY and CDR2 SYGVKD. TCR beta CDR3 region amplification was performed from RNA transcripts. With the HTBI primer set, the TCR CDR3 went through a first round of RT-PCR. In TCRdb, the multiplex PCR reads were re-called with MiXCR into one record per CDR3 protein. The repertoire has 500,000 to 800,000 distinct CDR3 sequences, over 40% of them found once; the top ten carry more than 7%. Comments on this clonotype: Its antigen is as yet unknown. Possible read error: a much larger clone is one base away.

This chain links TRBV10-3 with TRBJ1-4; D unclear. Material for sequencing was peripheral blood or thyroid tissue (not recorded which). This TCR derives from an adult man with Graves' disease, either hyperthyroidism or ophthalmopathy (not recorded which). As DNA, the CDR3 is TGTGCCATCATGCGTGGTAATGAAAAACTGTTTTTT. Its translation is CAIMRGNEKLFF.